The T cell receptor beta chain under discussion was sequenced for a study of human T cells and chemical hapten exposure (dated by TCRdb to about 2021). Context from the whole study: Libraries were combined into a pool for sequencing, and differences in TCR yield between samples came mainly from small differences in library volumes within the pool. Peripheral blood TCR repertoire changes were tracked in vivo in alopecia patients during primary and secondary sensitization to the hapten diphenylcyclopropenone (DPC). Both TCR alpha and TCR beta chains were sequenced from each blood RNA sample.

Unfractionated whole blood was collected in Tempus Blood RNA tubes, and total RNA was extracted from that blood. Four or five healthy volunteers acted as controls for TCR sequencing and had blood drawn at day 0, 2 weeks and 6 weeks. The paper's findings and limits, for the study overall: The number of TCRs above 1 in 1000 frequency did not change with DPC sensitization; there was no evidence of global repertoire structure alterations. Repeated subsampling changed both the strength of the expansion versus patch-test correlation and the threshold at which that correlation became significant.

Libraries were prepared through 5' RACE. This sample was sequenced with an Illumina MiSeq. During library preparation, unique molecular identifiers were attached to individual cDNA molecules so that TCRs could be counted quantitatively and reproducibly. In the source study's methods: The median number of TCRs per sample was over 85,000, ranging from roughly 20,000 to 700,000. The Decombinator software suite was used to annotate the V, J and CDR3 of the TCR reads. For the PS versus PT1 abundance plots, all samples were subsampled to the same number of TCRs (28,000). Expanded TCRs were defined as absent before sensitization and observed at least eight times at the 2-week time point. The public reads were quality trimmed at Q25 with fastp and then assembled into clones with MiXCR by TCRdb, keeping productive beta chains. Each record represents a unique CDR3 protein, reported with the most common genes and DNA among its rows. The V and J calls follow TCRdb's processing rather than the paper's. This sample gives roughly 81,000 distinct CDR3 sequences in total; 15% to 20% of them show up just once. The top ten hold over 6.5% of the sample.

V is shortened by 1 base, J by 9 bases, and the region joining them spans 12 bases. From the cysteine up to the phenylalanine, the CDR3 has a length of 13 residues. Only the CDR3 region is kept as DNA, spanning 39 bases read in frame from base 1. CDR1 and CDR2 are drawn from the germline V gene: LGHNA, YSLEER. This clonotype was observed a handful of times. The antigen it binds to is not known. No much larger clone exists at a distance of one base, and base qualities are not known. The clonotype comes from a female donor in good health. The rearrangement joined TRBV4-3 to TRBJ1-2; the D gene is possibly TRBD1, with 5 bases matching. The CDR3 region: CASSQVSGTRYTF. The nucleotides read TGCGCCAGCAGCCAAGTGTCAGGGACGCGCTACACCTTC.